This TCR beta chain derives from a study of blood T cell repertoires in COVID-19. Per the original data handling: Scientists estimated how many nucleated cells there were by amplifying reference gene primers. Repertoires were generated with immunoSEQ multiplex PCR, while TCRdb's copy carries only in-frame clones and drops some. V and J calls and clone size are copied from that table; D and trimming were computed from the DNA. The table has around 150,000 clones, roughly 86% seen once; the top ten hold 3.4%. In assigning cohorts, the study relied on participant-reported clinical history. After removal of 4 bases from V and 3 bases from J, the junction contained 17 bases not matched to a gene. The CDR3 runs 18 residues. The germline CDR1 and CDR2 sequences are SGDLS and YYNGEE.

The V call is TRBV9, the J call TRBJ1-2; TRBD1 aligns across 8 bases. Sequenced: PBMCs or T cells enriched from blood (not recorded which). The source of this sequence is a woman aged 50 to 65 with acute COVID-19. The CDR3 DNA sequence: TGTGCCAGCAGCTCCCCACAGGGACAGGATAACCTCTACTATGGCTACACCTTC. Translation: CASSSPQGQDNLYYGYTF.